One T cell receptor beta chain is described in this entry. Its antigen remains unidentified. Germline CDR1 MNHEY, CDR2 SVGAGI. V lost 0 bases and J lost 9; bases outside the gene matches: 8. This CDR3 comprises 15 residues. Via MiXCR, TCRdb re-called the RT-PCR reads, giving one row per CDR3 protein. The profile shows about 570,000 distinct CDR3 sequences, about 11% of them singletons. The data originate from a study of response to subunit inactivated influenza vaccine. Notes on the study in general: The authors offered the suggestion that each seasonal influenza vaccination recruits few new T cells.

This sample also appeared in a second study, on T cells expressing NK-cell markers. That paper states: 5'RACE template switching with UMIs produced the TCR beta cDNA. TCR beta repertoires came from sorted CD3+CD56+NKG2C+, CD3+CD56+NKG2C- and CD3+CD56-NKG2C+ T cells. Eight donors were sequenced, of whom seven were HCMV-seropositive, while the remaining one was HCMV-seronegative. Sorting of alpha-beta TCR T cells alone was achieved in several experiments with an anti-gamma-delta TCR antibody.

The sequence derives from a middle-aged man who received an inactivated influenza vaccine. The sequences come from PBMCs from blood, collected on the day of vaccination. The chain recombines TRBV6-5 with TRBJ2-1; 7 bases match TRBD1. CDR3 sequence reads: CASSYSGTALSEQFF. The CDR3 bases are TGTGCCAGCAGTTACTCGGGGACAGCCCTTTCTGAGCAGTTCTTC.